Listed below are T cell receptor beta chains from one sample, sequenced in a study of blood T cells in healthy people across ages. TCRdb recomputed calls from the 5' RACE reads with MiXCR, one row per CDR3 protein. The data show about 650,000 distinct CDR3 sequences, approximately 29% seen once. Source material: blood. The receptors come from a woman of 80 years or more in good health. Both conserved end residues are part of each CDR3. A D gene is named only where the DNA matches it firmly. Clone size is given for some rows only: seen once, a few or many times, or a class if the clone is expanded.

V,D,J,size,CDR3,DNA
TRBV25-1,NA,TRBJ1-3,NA,CASSDNLSGNTIYF,TGTGCCAGCAGCGATAATCTCTCTGGAAACACCATATATTTT
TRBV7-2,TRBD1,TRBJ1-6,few,CASSFGPDRVSPLHF,TGTGCCAGCAGCTTCGGTCCGGACAGGGTTTCACCCCTCCACTTT
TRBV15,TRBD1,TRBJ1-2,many,CATSSDRVGYTF,TGTGCCACCAGCAGTGACAGGGTCGGCTACACCTTC
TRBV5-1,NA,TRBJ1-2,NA,CASSLSEVSGYTF,TGCGCCAGCAGCCTGAGCGAGGTTTCGGGCTACACCTTC
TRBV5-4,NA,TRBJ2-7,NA,CASSLDRFHEQYF,TGTGCCAGCAGCTTGGACAGGTTCCACGAGCAGTACTTC
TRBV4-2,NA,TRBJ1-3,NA,CASSQETHSGNTIYF,TGTGCCAGCAGCCAAGAAACCCACTCTGGAAACACCATATATTTT
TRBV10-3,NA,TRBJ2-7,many,CAISEGEAFSYEQYF,TGTGCCATCAGTGAGGGGGAAGCATTTTCCTACGAGCAGTACTTC
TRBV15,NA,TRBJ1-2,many,CATSTGRGDGYTF,TGTGCCACCAGCACCGGACGGGGAGATGGCTACACCTTC
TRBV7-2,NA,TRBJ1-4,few,CASSPGAGTEKLFF,TGTGCCAGCAGCCCCGGGGCAGGGACTGAAAAACTGTTTTTT
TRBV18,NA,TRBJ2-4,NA,CASSKGPAKNIQYF,TGTGCCAGCTCAAAGGGCCCTGCCAAAAACATTCAGTACTTC
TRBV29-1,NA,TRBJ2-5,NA,CSVGGMEGKTQYF,TGCAGCGTTGGCGGGATGGAGGGGAAGACCCAGTACTTC
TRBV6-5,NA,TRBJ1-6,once,CASSLLKASYNSPLHF,TGTGCCAGCAGTTTGCTCAAGGCCTCCTATAATTCACCCCTCCACTTT
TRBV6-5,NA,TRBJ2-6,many,CASSYSSGSGANVLTF,TGTGCCAGCAGTTACTCATCCGGGTCCGGGGCCAACGTCCTGACTTTC
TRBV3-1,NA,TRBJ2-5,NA,CASSLTIGGENQYF,TGTGCCAGCAGCCTGACTATCGGGGGAGAGAACCAGTACTTC
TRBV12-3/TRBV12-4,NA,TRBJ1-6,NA,CASSLRGGGNSPLHF,TGTGCCAGCAGTTTGAGGGGAGGAGGGAATTCACCCCTCCACTTT
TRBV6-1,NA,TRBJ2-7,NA,CASTVGVLGLLRFPGQYF,TGTGCCAGCACCGTGGGGGTTTTGGGGCTCCTACGATTTCCCGGGCAGTACTTC
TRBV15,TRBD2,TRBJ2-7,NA,CATSSGRGVHSYEQYF,TGTGCCACCAGTTCTGGACGGGGGGTTCACTCCTACGAGCAGTACTTC
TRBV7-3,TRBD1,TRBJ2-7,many,CASSGGQGYEQYF,TGTGCCAGCAGCGGGGGACAGGGCTACGAGCAGTACTTC
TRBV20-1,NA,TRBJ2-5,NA,CSAPDPGAGETQYF,TGCAGTGCTCCGGACCCTGGGGCGGGAGAGACCCAGTACTTC
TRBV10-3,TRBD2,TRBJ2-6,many,CAISGGGGSPTGANVLTF,TGTGCCATCAGCGGGGGGGGCGGTTCCCCGACTGGGGCCAACGTCCTGACTTTC
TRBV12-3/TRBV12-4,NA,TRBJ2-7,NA,CASSFVGREQYF,TGTGCCAGCAGTTTTGTGGGTAGGGAGCAGTACTTC
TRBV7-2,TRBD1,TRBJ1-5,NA,CASGQGEEQPQHF,TGTGCCAGCGGACAGGGGGAGGAACAGCCCCAGCATTTT
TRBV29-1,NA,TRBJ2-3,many,CSVRGPDTQYF,TGCAGCGTTCGGGGTCCAGATACGCAGTATTTT
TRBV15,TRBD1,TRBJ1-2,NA,CATSKEHRGHGYTF,TGTGCCACCAGCAAGGAACACAGGGGCCATGGCTACACCTTC
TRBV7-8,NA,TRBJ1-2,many,CASSPRGYTRYGYTF,TGTGCCAGCAGCCCGCGGGGGTACACCCGCTATGGCTACACCTTC
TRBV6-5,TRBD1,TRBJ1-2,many,CASSYSTGQGRNYGYTF,TGTGCCAGCAGTTACTCGACAGGACAGGGACGGAACTATGGCTACACCTTC
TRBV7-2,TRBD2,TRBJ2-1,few,CASSTPSGGAYEQFF,TGTGCCAGCAGCACCCCTAGCGGGGGGGCTTATGAGCAGTTCTTC
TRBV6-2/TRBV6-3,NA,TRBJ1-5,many,CASSPILRATSNQPQHF,TGTGCCAGCAGCCCCATTTTGCGGGCCACTTCTAATCAGCCCCAGCATTTT
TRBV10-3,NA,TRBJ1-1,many,CAIRGGQDTEAFF,TGTGCCATCAGGGGGGGGCAGGACACTGAAGCTTTCTTT
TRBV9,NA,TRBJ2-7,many,CASSVAQSSYEQYF,TGTGCCAGCAGCGTAGCTCAGAGCTCCTACGAGCAGTACTTC
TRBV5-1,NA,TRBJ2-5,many,CASSLGGARQETQYF,TGCGCCAGCAGCTTGGGTGGGGCCCGCCAAGAGACCCAGTACTTC
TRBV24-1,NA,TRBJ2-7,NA,CATSDPGEGYEQYF,TGTGCCACCAGTGATCCAGGGGAAGGGTACGAGCAGTACTTC
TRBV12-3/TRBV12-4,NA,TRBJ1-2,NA,CASSLSRSLGYTF,TGTGCCAGCAGTTTGTCGCGCTCACTGGGCTACACCTTC
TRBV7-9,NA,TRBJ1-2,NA,CASREAGQGNGYTF,TGTGCCAGCAGAGAGGCGGGGCAGGGGAATGGCTACACCTTC
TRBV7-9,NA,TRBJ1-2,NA,CASSLNRDSSVDGYTF,TGTGCCAGCAGCTTAAACAGGGATAGCTCCGTGGATGGCTACACCTTC
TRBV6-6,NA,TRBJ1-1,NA,CATTPAEGAAFF,TGTGCCACCACGCCGGCTGAGGGCGCGGCTTTCTTT
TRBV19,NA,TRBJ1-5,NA,CASTMGRPNQPQHF,TGTGCCAGTACTATGGGCAGACCCAATCAGCCCCAGCATTTT
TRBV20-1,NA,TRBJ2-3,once,CSATGTRRSTDTQYF,TGCAGTGCTACCGGGACACGACGTAGCACAGATACGCAGTATTTT
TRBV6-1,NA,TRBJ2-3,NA,CASKEGGSTDTQYF,TGTGCCAGCAAGGAGGGGGGGAGCACAGATACGCAGTATTTT
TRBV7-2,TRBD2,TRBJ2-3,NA,CASSFKAGGTDTQYF,TGTGCCAGCAGCTTCAAAGCGGGGGGCACAGATACGCAGTATTTT
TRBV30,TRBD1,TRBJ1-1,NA,CAWSRGTGGGEKAFF,TGTGCCTGGAGCCGGGGGACAGGGGGCGGCGAAAAAGCTTTCTTT
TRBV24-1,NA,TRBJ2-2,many,CATRSGTGHTGELFF,TGTGCCACCAGGTCGGGCACCGGTCACACCGGGGAGCTGTTTTTT